This is a list of T cell receptor beta chains from one sample in a study of cytomegalovirus exposure and HLA in healthy donors. TCRdb's table, derived via immunoSEQ multiplex PCR, lists solely in-frame clones and lacks some. The profile shows 110,000 to 150,000 clones, roughly 80% of them singletons. Sequences were obtained from PBMCs. Receptor source: a woman in her 40s in good health and CMV-seronegative. Each CDR3 is given with its conserved first and last residue. The D gene is left open where the match is weak. Rows give clone size only sometimes, using once, few, many, or a class for an expanded clone.

clone_size: -
v_call: TRBV18
d_call: -
j_call: TRBJ1-1
cdr3_aa: CASSPGPKGAFF
cdr3_nt: TGTGCCAGCTCACCGGGGCCAAAGGGAGCTTTCTTT

clone_size: once
v_call: TRBV7-9
d_call: -
j_call: TRBJ1-2
cdr3_aa: CASSSGQLTIGYTF
cdr3_nt: TGTGCCAGCAGCTCTGGACAGCTAACTATTGGCTACACCTTC

clone_size: -
v_call: TRBV6-5
d_call: -
j_call: TRBJ1-2
cdr3_aa: CASSYEGSYGYTF
cdr3_nt: TGTGCCAGCAGTTACGAGGGCTCATATGGCTACACCTTC

clone_size: few
v_call: TRBV6-5
d_call: -
j_call: TRBJ2-7
cdr3_aa: CASSPPKGRGYEQYF
cdr3_nt: TGTGCCAGCAGCCCCCCAAAAGGACGGGGCTACGAGCAGTACTTC

clone_size: -
v_call: TRBV19
d_call: -
j_call: TRBJ1-4
cdr3_aa: CASSAEGFNEKLFF
cdr3_nt: TGTGCCAGTAGTGCGGAGGGGTTCAATGAAAAACTGTTTTTT

clone_size: -
v_call: TRBV6-5
d_call: TRBD2
j_call: TRBJ2-2
cdr3_aa: CASSTSGQPTGELFF
cdr3_nt: TGTGCCAGCAGTACTAGCGGGCAGCCCACCGGGGAGCTGTTTTTT

clone_size: -
v_call: TRBV4-2
d_call: TRBD1
j_call: TRBJ2-5
cdr3_aa: CASSQDQDRVAQETQYF
cdr3_nt: TGTGCCAGCAGCCAAGATCAGGACAGGGTGGCCCAAGAGACCCAGTACTTC

clone_size: -
v_call: TRBV5-1
d_call: -
j_call: TRBJ2-3
cdr3_aa: CASSLSGDLTDTQYF
cdr3_nt: TGCGCCAGCAGCCTTTCCGGGGACTTGACAGATACGCAGTATTTT

clone_size: few
v_call: TRBV6-5
d_call: TRBD1
j_call: TRBJ1-5
cdr3_aa: CASSRTGYSNQPQHF
cdr3_nt: TGTGCCAGCAGTAGGACAGGGTATAGCAATCAGCCCCAGCATTTT

clone_size: -
v_call: TRBV5-1
d_call: -
j_call: TRBJ2-3
cdr3_aa: CASSLQASDTQYF
cdr3_nt: TGCGCCAGCAGCTTACAAGCGTCAGATACGCAGTATTTT

clone_size: -
v_call: TRBV2
d_call: -
j_call: TRBJ1-2
cdr3_aa: CASSEVGSYLVMTANYGYTF
cdr3_nt: TGTGCCAGCAGTGAAGTCGGCAGCTACCTAGTTATGACGGCTAACTATGGCTACACCTTC

clone_size: -
v_call: TRBV5-4
d_call: TRBD2
j_call: TRBJ2-3
cdr3_aa: CASTRTSGDLTDTQYF
cdr3_nt: TGTGCCAGCACCCGGACTAGCGGGGACCTCACAGATACGCAGTATTTT

clone_size: -
v_call: TRBV18
d_call: TRBD1
j_call: TRBJ1-2
cdr3_aa: CASSPPGDSYGYTF
cdr3_nt: TGTGCCAGCTCACCACCGGGGGACAGCTATGGCTACACCTTC

clone_size: -
v_call: TRBV10-2
d_call: TRBD2
j_call: TRBJ2-7
cdr3_aa: CASTGGAGEGYEQYF
cdr3_nt: TGCGCCAGCACCGGGGGAGCGGGAGAGGGGTACGAGCAGTACTTC

clone_size: -
v_call: TRBV29-1
d_call: TRBD1
j_call: TRBJ1-2
cdr3_aa: CSVEAGQGRRYGYTF
cdr3_nt: TGCAGCGTTGAAGCCGGACAGGGAAGACGTTATGGCTACACCTTC

clone_size: once
v_call: TRBV5-1
d_call: -
j_call: TRBJ2-7
cdr3_aa: CASSPNSFYEQYF
cdr3_nt: TGCGCCAGCAGCCCGAATAGTTTTTACGAGCAGTACTTC

clone_size: once
v_call: TRBV6-6
d_call: TRBD2
j_call: TRBJ2-5
cdr3_aa: CASSLTSGNKETQYF
cdr3_nt: TGTGCCAGCAGCTTAACTAGCGGGAATAAAGAGACCCAGTACTTC

clone_size: few
v_call: TRBV27
d_call: -
j_call: TRBJ2-7
cdr3_aa: CASSSTSGTYEQYF
cdr3_nt: TGTGCCAGCAGTTCAACCAGCGGTACCTACGAGCAGTACTTC

clone_size: -
v_call: TRBV9
d_call: -
j_call: TRBJ2-7
cdr3_aa: CASSVGGVSYEQYF
cdr3_nt: TGTGCCAGCAGCGTAGGCGGGGTCTCCTACGAGCAGTACTTC

clone_size: -
v_call: TRBV7-6
d_call: -
j_call: TRBJ1-3
cdr3_aa: CASSLGGGISGNTIYF
cdr3_nt: TGTGCCAGCAGCTTAGGTGGGGGCATCTCTGGAAACACCATATATTTT

clone_size: once
v_call: TRBV2
d_call: -
j_call: TRBJ1-2
cdr3_aa: CASSRTSDGYTF
cdr3_nt: TGTGCCAGCAGTCGGACATCCGATGGCTACACCTTC

clone_size: -
v_call: TRBV29-1
d_call: -
j_call: TRBJ1-2
cdr3_aa: CSVERIQGRGYGYTF
cdr3_nt: TGCAGCGTTGAACGGATCCAGGGCAGGGGCTATGGCTACACCTTC

clone_size: few
v_call: TRBV14
d_call: -
j_call: TRBJ2-7
cdr3_aa: CASSQLGRAYEQYF
cdr3_nt: TGTGCCAGCAGCCAACTCGGGAGAGCCTACGAGCAGTACTTC

clone_size: -
v_call: TRBV18
d_call: -
j_call: TRBJ1-2
cdr3_aa: CASSHDRTYGYTF
cdr3_nt: TGTGCCAGCTCTCATGACAGGACCTATGGCTACACCTTC

clone_size: few
v_call: TRBV5-1
d_call: TRBD1
j_call: TRBJ1-1
cdr3_aa: CASSFTGGNTEAFF
cdr3_nt: TGCGCCAGCAGCTTCACAGGGGGGAACACTGAAGCTTTCTTT

clone_size: -
v_call: TRBV11-2
d_call: -
j_call: TRBJ2-7
cdr3_aa: CASSLAIISSYEQYF
cdr3_nt: TGTGCCAGCAGCTTAGCTATTATAAGCTCCTACGAGCAGTACTTC

clone_size: -
v_call: TRBV11-3
d_call: TRBD2
j_call: TRBJ2-2
cdr3_aa: CASSSAGAPNTGELFF
cdr3_nt: TGTGCCAGCAGCTCGGCGGGAGCTCCTAACACCGGGGAGCTGTTTTTT

clone_size: -
v_call: TRBV19
d_call: TRBD1
j_call: TRBJ2-3
cdr3_aa: CASSSPGQVSLGTQYF
cdr3_nt: TGTGCCAGTAGTTCACCGGGACAGGTATCACTGGGTACGCAGTATTTT

clone_size: -
v_call: TRBV2
d_call: TRBD1
j_call: TRBJ1-2
cdr3_aa: CASSRGGQSYGYTF
cdr3_nt: TGTGCCAGCAGCCGAGGGGGACAGAGCTATGGCTACACCTTC

clone_size: -
v_call: TRBV9
d_call: -
j_call: TRBJ1-1
cdr3_aa: CASSPIERGPSEAFF
cdr3_nt: TGTGCCAGCAGCCCTATCGAACGGGGTCCCTCTGAAGCTTTCTTT

clone_size: once
v_call: TRBV19
d_call: -
j_call: TRBJ2-7
cdr3_aa: CASSIGTPSYEQYF
cdr3_nt: TGTGCCAGTAGTATCGGGACTCCCTCCTACGAGCAGTACTTC

clone_size: -
v_call: TRBV19
d_call: -
j_call: TRBJ2-2
cdr3_aa: CASSIFRDSNGELFF
cdr3_nt: TGTGCCAGTAGTATCTTCAGGGATAGCAACGGGGAGCTGTTTTTT

clone_size: -
v_call: TRBV10-2
d_call: -
j_call: TRBJ2-3
cdr3_aa: CASAEGPDTQYF
cdr3_nt: TGCGCCAGCGCGGAGGGTCCAGATACGCAGTATTTT

clone_size: -
v_call: TRBV5-6
d_call: -
j_call: TRBJ2-5
cdr3_aa: CASSSGQQETQYF
cdr3_nt: TGTGCCAGCAGCTCAGGACAGCAAGAGACCCAGTACTTC

clone_size: few
v_call: TRBV19
d_call: TRBD1
j_call: TRBJ1-1
cdr3_aa: CASSIRQGQPNTEAFF
cdr3_nt: TGTGCCAGTAGCATTCGCCAGGGACAGCCTAACACTGAAGCTTTCTTT

clone_size: -
v_call: TRBV10-3
d_call: TRBD1
j_call: TRBJ2-6
cdr3_aa: CAISESLTGAGANVLTF
cdr3_nt: TGTGCCATCAGTGAGTCTTTAACAGGGGCTGGGGCCAACGTCCTGACTTTC

clone_size: few
v_call: TRBV18
d_call: TRBD2
j_call: TRBJ2-1
cdr3_aa: CASSPGLAGDNEQFF
cdr3_nt: TGTGCCAGCTCCCCCGGACTAGCGGGAGACAATGAGCAGTTCTTC

clone_size: -
v_call: TRBV6-5
d_call: TRBD1
j_call: TRBJ2-1
cdr3_aa: CASSWTGRNEQFF
cdr3_nt: TGTGCCAGCAGTTGGACAGGGCGGAATGAGCAGTTCTTC

clone_size: few
v_call: TRBV7-9
d_call: -
j_call: TRBJ1-5
cdr3_aa: CASSLEPETGSNQPQHF
cdr3_nt: TGTGCCAGCAGCTTAGAGCCGGAAACGGGAAGCAATCAGCCCCAGCATTTT

clone_size: -
v_call: TRBV5-6
d_call: -
j_call: TRBJ2-5
cdr3_aa: CASSLARGRGETQYF
cdr3_nt: TGTGCCAGCAGCTTGGCCCGGGGGAGGGGGGAGACCCAGTACTTC

clone_size: -
v_call: TRBV6-5
d_call: TRBD1
j_call: TRBJ1-3
cdr3_aa: CASSSPTGTLGNTIYF
cdr3_nt: TGTGCCAGCAGTTCCCCGACAGGGACCCTTGGAAACACCATATATTTT

clone_size: -
v_call: TRBV29-1
d_call: TRBD1
j_call: TRBJ2-1
cdr3_aa: CSVDHGTGIHLGYNEQFF
cdr3_nt: TGCAGCGTTGACCATGGGACAGGTATTCATCTCGGCTACAATGAGCAGTTCTTC

clone_size: -
v_call: TRBV19
d_call: -
j_call: TRBJ1-1
cdr3_aa: CASSMFGSTEAFF
cdr3_nt: TGTGCCAGTAGTATGTTCGGGAGCACTGAAGCTTTCTTT

clone_size: -
v_call: TRBV9
d_call: -
j_call: TRBJ2-1
cdr3_aa: CASSANRDWILNEQFF
cdr3_nt: TGTGCCAGCAGCGCCAACCGGGACTGGATCCTCAATGAGCAGTTCTTC